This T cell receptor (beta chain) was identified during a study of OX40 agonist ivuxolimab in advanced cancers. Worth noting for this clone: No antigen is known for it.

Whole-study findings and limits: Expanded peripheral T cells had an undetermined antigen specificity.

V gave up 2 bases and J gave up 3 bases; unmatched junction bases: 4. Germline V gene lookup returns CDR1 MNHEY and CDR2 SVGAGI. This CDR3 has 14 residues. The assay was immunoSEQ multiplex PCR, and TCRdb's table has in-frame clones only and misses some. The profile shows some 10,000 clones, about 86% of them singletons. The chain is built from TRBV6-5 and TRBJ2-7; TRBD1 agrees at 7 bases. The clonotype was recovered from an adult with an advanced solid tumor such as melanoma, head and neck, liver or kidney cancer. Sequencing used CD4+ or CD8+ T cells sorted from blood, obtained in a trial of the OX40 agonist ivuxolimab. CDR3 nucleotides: TGTGCCAGCAGTTACGAGGGGACAGTCTACGAGCAGTACTTC. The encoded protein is CASSYEGTVYEQYF.